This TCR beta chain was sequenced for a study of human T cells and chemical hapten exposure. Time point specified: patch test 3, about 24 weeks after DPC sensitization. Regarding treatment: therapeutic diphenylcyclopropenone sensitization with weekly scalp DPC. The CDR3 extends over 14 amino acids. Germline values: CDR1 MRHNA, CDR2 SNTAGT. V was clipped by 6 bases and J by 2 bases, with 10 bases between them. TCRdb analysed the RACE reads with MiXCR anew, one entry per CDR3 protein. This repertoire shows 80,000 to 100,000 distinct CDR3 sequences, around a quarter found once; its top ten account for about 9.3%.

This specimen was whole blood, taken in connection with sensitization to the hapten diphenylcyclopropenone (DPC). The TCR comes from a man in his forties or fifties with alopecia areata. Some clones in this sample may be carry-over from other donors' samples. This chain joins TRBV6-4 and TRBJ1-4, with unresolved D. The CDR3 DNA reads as TGTGCCAGCAGCATTGAAAAGACTAATGAAAAACTGTTTTTT. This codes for CASSIEKTNEKLFF.